A selection of T cell receptor beta chains follows, all from one sample in a study of blood T cell dynamics during melanoma immunotherapy. Method: immunoSEQ multiplex PCR; TCRdb's copy keeps in-frame clones and lacks some. This table has around 8,000 clones, 75% to 90% appearing once. Here the sequenced sample was blood, taken from a patient treated with checkpoint blockade. The source is a human donor with melanoma. CDR3s include the opening cysteine and the closing phenylalanine or tryptophan. The order of the fields is clone size, J gene, V gene, CDR3 protein. The listing skips clone size in some rows; elsewhere it reads once, few, many or a size class.

>NA|TRBJ2-7|TRBV10-2
CASSWGSPYEQYF
>NA|TRBJ2-7|TRBV7-8
CASSIPTGAQYEQYF
>NA|TRBJ1-5|TRBV4-2
CASSSSRAGDQPQHF
>NA|NA|TRBV7-6
CASSIGPNYEQYF
>NA|TRBJ2-7|TRBV2
CASSGPRQGPYEQYF
>NA|TRBJ1-1|TRBV18
CASSPPGEAFF
>NA|TRBJ1-1|TRBV7-2
CASSLGGSPEAFF
>NA|TRBJ1-2|TRBV7-9
CASSLFREGGYTF
>NA|TRBJ1-1|TRBV29-1
CSVSSGSLRTEAFF
>NA|TRBJ2-7|TRBV27
CASNPGQGPYEQYF
>NA|TRBJ2-5|TRBV6-6
CASSYGGQGGETQYF
>NA|TRBJ1-5|TRBV19
CASTSGRRTGGVYSNQPQHF
>NA|TRBJ1-6|TRBV10-3
CAIRPGTGVNSPLHF
>NA|TRBJ2-3|TRBV6-4
CASSEGDRDTDTQYF
>NA|TRBJ2-7|TRBV4-1
CASSQNIQGQGVWEQYF
>NA|TRBJ1-1|TRBV14
CASSRGGSGTEAFF
>NA|TRBJ1-5|TRBV15
CATSRDRGEHQPQHF
>NA|TRBJ2-7|TRBV2
CASRLLGGGEQYF
>NA|TRBJ2-7|TRBV28
CATQREPLLEQYF
>NA|TRBJ1-2|TRBV6-5
CASSSISTSSGYTF
>few|TRBJ1-1|TRBV6-1
CASSEGRRSKAFF
>few|TRBJ1-4|TRBV2
CASSAGSEKLFF
>NA|TRBJ1-2|TRBV7-2
CASSFEGIGGYTF
>NA|TRBJ1-4|TRBV27
CASSPLTGQHEKLFF
>NA|TRBJ1-1|TRBV6-6
CATNRERVTEAFF
>NA|TRBJ1-5|TRBV28
CASSGRTGGYSNQPQHF
>once|TRBJ1-1|TRBV2
CASKTGQAKVAFF
>once|TRBJ2-2|TRBV6-4
CASSLLAGAAGELFF
>NA|TRBJ2-7|TRBV7-2
CASSLGGGSSEQYF
>NA|TRBJ1-3|TRBV7-8
CASSLVRSGNTIYF
>once|TRBJ2-7|TRBV10-3
CAISGLRGGPSYEQYF
>NA|TRBJ2-7|TRBV7-3
CASSQSSGRDKYF
>NA|TRBJ2-1|TRBV27
CASRQGSGLAVDEQFF
>NA|NA|TRBV25-1
CASSNIYEQYF
>NA|TRBJ1-5|TRBV27
CASSFQGGWDQPQHF
>NA|TRBJ2-7|TRBV9
CASSVGGLSYEQYF
>few|TRBJ1-2|TRBV5-6
CASSWGGDGYTF
>NA|TRBJ1-3|TRBV5-1
CASSLPEGSGNTIYF
>NA|TRBJ1-2|TRBV7-6
CASSPQYRGRNGYTF
>NA|TRBJ1-2|TRBV18
CASSPLDSGGYTF
>NA|TRBJ1-1|TRBV28
CASSLPGGTEAFF
>NA|TRBJ1-1|TRBV5-1
CASSEPGQGVTEAFF
>NA|TRBJ2-7|TRBV4-1
CASSQDLAPGYEQYF
>NA|TRBJ1-6|TRBV7-9
CASSQTGRGNSPLHF
>NA|TRBJ2-7|TRBV7-6
CASSPGFQARASYEQYF
>NA|TRBJ2-3|TRBV27
CASSSPDLADTQYF
>NA|TRBJ2-7|TRBV7-3
CASSPQGTGAYEQYF
>NA|TRBJ1-2|TRBV5-6
CASSRLQGAGYGYTF
>NA|TRBJ1-4|TRBV6-1
CASSSDREGYEKLFF
>NA|TRBJ2-7|TRBV10-3
CAISEGLAGVGEQYF
>NA|TRBJ2-7|TRBV19
CASRPFGGAGDEQYF
>NA|TRBJ2-7|TRBV5-1
CASSLVAGGHEQYF
>NA|TRBJ1-1|TRBV18
CASSPQGATEAFF
>NA|TRBJ1-2|TRBV15
CATSSRGPYGYTF
>NA|TRBJ1-2|TRBV28
CASSHPYGKKLYGYTF